These T cell receptor beta chains were read from a single sample in a study of shared clonotypes between healthy human individuals. Assay used: immunoSEQ multiplex PCR; TCRdb lists only in-frame clones, some missing. Of approximately 710,000 clones in the sample, around 90% are singletons; the top ten hold around a third. The material sequenced was memory CD8+ T cells from PBMCs. These receptors all stem from a man aged 18 to 35 in good health. Some clones in this sample may be carry-over from other donors' samples. CDR3s include the opening cysteine and the closing phenylalanine or tryptophan. Rows may omit the clone size; those that give it use once, few, many or a size class.

J gene: TRBJ1-1
clone size: -
V gene: TRBV6-5
CDR3 protein: CASSDLGAPTEAFF

J gene: TRBJ2-7
clone size: -
V gene: TRBV5-1
CDR3 protein: CASSLAGLGSEQYF

J gene: TRBJ1-5
clone size: -
V gene: TRBV19
CDR3 protein: CASSPLRGAGQPQHF

J gene: TRBJ1-3
clone size: -
V gene: TRBV5-1
CDR3 protein: CASSPDVSGNTIYF

J gene: TRBJ1-2
clone size: -
V gene: TRBV18
CDR3 protein: CASSSDRGGLYGYTF

J gene: TRBJ2-7
clone size: -
V gene: TRBV11-2
CDR3 protein: CASSLPGTEQYF

J gene: TRBJ1-2
clone size: -
V gene: TRBV5-6
CDR3 protein: CASTRQGTNYGYTF

J gene: TRBJ2-1
clone size: many
V gene: TRBV7-6
CDR3 protein: CASSLGSGRGNEQFF

J gene: TRBJ2-1
clone size: -
V gene: TRBV4-3
CDR3 protein: CASSPSGARNEQFF

J gene: TRBJ2-7
clone size: -
V gene: TRBV5-6
CDR3 protein: CASSWNGRFSTYEQYF

J gene: TRBJ2-7
clone size: -
V gene: TRBV5-1
CDR3 protein: CASGIQGNYEQYF

J gene: TRBJ2-1
clone size: -
V gene: TRBV5-1
CDR3 protein: CASSLKWLFNEQFF

J gene: TRBJ1-1
clone size: many
V gene: TRBV2
CDR3 protein: CASSTSRATTEAFF

J gene: TRBJ1-2
clone size: -
V gene: TRBV7-9
CDR3 protein: CASSLGGSDYGYTF

J gene: TRBJ1-4
clone size: -
V gene: TRBV29-1
CDR3 protein: CSGWGISDEKLFF

J gene: TRBJ1-1
clone size: -
V gene: TRBV18
CDR3 protein: CASSPRGQGLTEAFF

J gene: TRBJ2-1
clone size: -
V gene: TRBV9
CDR3 protein: CASSPTAAYNEQFF

J gene: TRBJ2-7
clone size: once
V gene: TRBV19
CDR3 protein: CASSIYSRAYEQYF

J gene: TRBJ2-5
clone size: few
V gene: TRBV7-9
CDR3 protein: CASSLRRGIKETQYF

J gene: TRBJ2-2
clone size: -
V gene: TRBV5-6
CDR3 protein: CASSFSWTGELFF

J gene: TRBJ2-5
clone size: many
V gene: TRBV6-1
CDR3 protein: CASSDYSGGQETQYF

J gene: TRBJ1-1
clone size: -
V gene: TRBV19
CDR3 protein: CASSSYRVNTEAFF

J gene: TRBJ2-7
clone size: -
V gene: TRBV9
CDR3 protein: CASSVSKGVGLEQYF

J gene: TRBJ1-1
clone size: few
V gene: TRBV9
CDR3 protein: CASSETGHEETEAFF

J gene: TRBJ2-2
clone size: -
V gene: TRBV5-1
CDR3 protein: CASSPQEGVNTGELFF

J gene: TRBJ2-7
clone size: -
V gene: TRBV6-1
CDR3 protein: CASSEVQGYEQYF

J gene: TRBJ1-1
clone size: few
V gene: TRBV28
CDR3 protein: CASSLSLTEAFF

J gene: TRBJ2-7
clone size: -
V gene: TRBV4-3
CDR3 protein: CASSQDGYEQYF

J gene: TRBJ2-3
clone size: -
V gene: TRBV7-3
CDR3 protein: CASSPLAAPPDTQYF

J gene: TRBJ1-2
clone size: -
V gene: TRBV19
CDR3 protein: CASNGRDTHGYTF

J gene: TRBJ2-3
clone size: -
V gene: TRBV11-3
CDR3 protein: CASSHPGHSTDTQYF

J gene: TRBJ2-1
clone size: -
V gene: TRBV18
CDR3 protein: CASSPDALGHNEQFF

J gene: TRBJ2-1
clone size: -
V gene: TRBV5-1
CDR3 protein: CASSLVSDGDEQFF

J gene: TRBJ2-7
clone size: -
V gene: TRBV30
CDR3 protein: CAWLNGEDHEQYF

J gene: TRBJ2-5
clone size: -
V gene: TRBV4-3
CDR3 protein: CASSRLTDSKETQYF

J gene: TRBJ1-1
clone size: -
V gene: TRBV5-1
CDR3 protein: CASSLTRGLGTEAFF